This TCR beta chain was recovered during a study of T cells in Graves' hyperthyroidism and ophthalmopathy. This clonotype was observed at least ten times. The antigen is not known. V lost 5 bases and J lost 6, with 17 bases in between. There are 14 residues in the CDR3. Germline CDR1 and CDR2: SGHAT and FQNNGV. Study results and caveats: Most clonotypes expanded in thyroid above 0.001 were likewise present in blood.

Researchers amplified the TCR beta CDR3 regions from RNA transcripts. First-round RT-PCR targeting the TCR CDR3 was performed with the HTBI primer set. TCRdb redid the calling of the multiplex PCR reads with MiXCR, one entry per CDR3 protein. In the table there are almost 600,000 distinct CDR3 sequences, approximately 14% of which are singletons. Sequencing was done on a sample of blood. The rearrangement uses TRBV11-2 and TRBJ2-7; D not resolved. The TCR comes from a woman aged 30 to 39 with Graves' hyperthyroidism that later progressed to Graves' ophthalmopathy. The DNA for the CDR3 is TGTGCCAGCAGCATCAGTGATTTCGGGCTCGAGCAGTACTTC. As protein: CASSISDFGLEQYF.